These 31 T cell receptor beta chains were sequenced from one sample in a study of T cells of healthy individuals. TCRdb used MiXCR to reprocess the 5' RACE reads, holding one entry per CDR3 protein. The top ten clones hold 15% to 20% of a sample with under 70,000 distinct CDR3 sequences, approximately 14% of them seen once. The receptors stem from a human donor in good health.

This chain uses TRBV28 with TRBJ2-2; 7 positions agree with TRBD1. Germline values: CDR1 MDHEN, CDR2 SYDVKM. V was clipped by 6 bases and J by 3 bases; unmatched bases: 4. CDR3 length equals 14 residues. The CDR3 DNA is TGTGCCAGCAGCCACAGGGGCGACACCGGGGAGCTGTTTTTT. Encoded protein: CASSHRGDTGELFF. The whole variable domain, remainder taken from reference TRBV28 and TRBJ2-2, is DVKVTQSSRYLVKRTGEKVFLECVQDMDHENMFWYRQDPGLGLRLIYFSYDVKMKEKGDIPEGYSVSREKKERFSLILESASTNQTSMYLCASSHRGDTGELFFGEGSRLTVL.

This clonotype appeared a few times. V usage is TRBV7-2 and J usage is TRBJ2-1; maybe TRBD2 (5 bases). CDR1 and CDR2 (germline): SGHTA, FQGNSA. Trimming removed 5 bases at V and 0 bases at J, with 17 bases between. CDR3 length: 17 amino acids. CDR3 amino acids: CASSRQTGGSSYNEQFF. DNA for the CDR3: TGTGCCAGCAGCCGACAAACCGGAGGCAGCTCCTACAATGAGCAGTTCTTC.

The chain recombines TRBV7-2 with TRBJ2-1, with unresolved D. The CDR3 is 14 amino acids. From germline, CDR1 is SGHTA and CDR2 FQGNSA. The V gene lost 2 bases and the J gene lost 0 bases, with 5 bases spanning the gap. The CDR3 DNA is TGTGCCAGCAGCTTAACCCCCTCCTACAATGAGCAGTTCTTC. Its protein is CASSLTPSYNEQFF.

This rearrangement joins TRBV11-1 to TRBJ2-1, with 10 positions matching TRBD2. J lost 0 bases, V lost 5 bases, and 4 bases had no gene match. Germline V gives CDR1 SGHAT, CDR2 FQDESV (reference sequence). The CDR3 extends over 16 amino acids. The CDR3 nucleotides are TGTGCCAGCAGCCCCACTAGCGGGAACTCCTACAATGAGCAGTTCTTC. It codes for CASSPTSGNSYNEQFF.

This clonotype was counted once. The gene calls are TRBV6-5 and TRBJ1-5; D remains unclear. This CDR3 spans 14 amino acids. Trimming removed 4 bases at V and 3 bases at J, with 10 bases between. Germline V gives CDR1 MNHEY, CDR2 SVGAGI. CDR3 amino acids: CASSWTAFNQPQHF. Here the CDR3 DNA reads TGTGCCAGCAGTTGGACGGCTTTCAATCAGCCCCAGCATTTT.

This clonotype was recorded a few times. The chain is built from TRBV28 and TRBJ1-2; 9 bases align to TRBD1. Germline CDR1 and CDR2: MDHEN and SYDVKM. The V segment lost 3 bases and the J segment 2 bases; nucleotides outside the gene matches: 7. The CDR3 sequence is 16 residues long. The CDR3 DNA follows: TGTGCCAGCAGTTTGATGGGACAGGGTGCAAACTATGGCTACACCTTC. Protein sequence: CASSLMGQGANYGYTF.

This clonotype was seen a handful of times. CDR3 DNA sequence: TGCAGTGCCCATACAGGGAACTATGGCTACACCTTC. Translating gives CSAHTGNYGYTF. V and J are TRBV20-1 and TRBJ1-2, with D possibly TRBD1 on 6 matching bases. CDR3 length: 12 amino acids. CDR1 and CDR2 from the germline V gene are DFQATT and SNEGSKA (reference sequence). The V and J ends lost 6 bases and 2 bases respectively, with 10 bases between them.

The chain joins TRBV24-1 to TRBJ2-7; D ambiguous. This CDR3 contains 13 residues. Trimming took 5 bases from V and 2 from J, leaving 9 bases between them. The germline V gene has CDR1 KGHDR and CDR2 SFDVKD. DNA of the CDR3: TGTGCCACCAGTGTCGGGTCTACCTACGAGCAGTACTTC. It encodes CATSVGSTYEQYF.

This clonotype was counted ten times or more. The CDR3 loop is CSGRERGAGHEQFF. For the CDR3, the DNA is TGCAGTGGGCGAGAGCGGGGGGCTGGACACGAGCAGTTCTTC. The chain employs TRBV20-1 and TRBJ2-1, with TRBD2 matching over 9 bases. From germline, CDR1 is DFQATT and CDR2 SNEGSKA (reference sequence). This CDR3 contains 14 residues. J lost 10 bases, V lost 7 bases, and 14 bases had no gene match.

This clonotype was counted many times. The chain carries TRBV10-2 and TRBJ1-5; D is unresolved. CDR3 size: 14 residues. V gave up 4 bases and J gave up 0 bases, with 7 bases separating them. Germline-derived CDR1 and CDR2 are WSHSY and SAAADI. CDR3 in amino acids: CASSVRASNQPQHF. DNA for the CDR3: TGCGCCAGCAGTGTGCGGGCTAGCAATCAGCCCCAGCATTTT.

This clonotype was picked up a small number of times. The V gene is TRBV29-1, the J gene TRBJ2-3, with no clear D. V shed 3 bases and J shed 0 bases, with 13 bases lying between them. This CDR3 is 15 amino acids long. The germline gives CDR1 SQVTM, CDR2 ANQGSEA. The CDR3 sequence: CSVDLDGLSTDTQYF. The CDR3 DNA is TGCAGCGTTGACCTAGACGGGCTTAGCACAGATACGCAGTATTTT.

The chain joins TRBV27 to TRBJ2-1; 9 bases map to TRBD1. Germline trimming cut 8 bases from V and 7 bases from J; bases unmatched to any gene: 15. CDR3 size: 16 residues. The germline CDR1 and CDR2 sequences are MNHEY and SMNVEV (reference sequence). The CDR3 spells CASLPHPGTGYNEQFF. The DNA of the CDR3 is TGTGCCAGCCTTCCTCACCCCGGGACAGGGTATAATGAGCAGTTCTTC.

There are many counts of this clonotype. The genes are TRBV24-1 and TRBJ1-2; unclear D gene. CDR1 and CDR2 from the germline V gene are KGHDR and SFDVKD. The CDR3 has 14 amino acids. With 4 bases removed from V and 0 bases from J, the gap between germline ends came to 8 bases. The CDR3 loop reads CATSDPGSNYGYTF. Here the CDR3 DNA reads TGTGCCACCAGTGACCCCGGCTCTAACTATGGCTACACCTTC.

The CDR3 nucleotides are TGTGCCACCAGTGACCCGGGGGGGTCCTACAATGAGCAGTTCTTC. This gives the protein CATSDPGGSYNEQFF. This chain connects TRBV24-1 to TRBJ2-1; 8 bases match TRBD2. The CDR3 sequence is 15 residues long. Germline CDR1 is KGHDR and CDR2 is SFDVKD. Germline trimming cut 4 bases from V and 1 base from J; bases unmatched to any gene: 2.

V gene TRBV4-1 combines with J gene TRBJ1-1; D is uncertain. This CDR3 contains 14 residues. Germline CDR1 and CDR2: MGHRA and YSYEKL. Trimming removed 3 bases at V and 3 bases at J, with 11 bases between. CDR3 nucleotides: TGCGCCAGCAGCCACCCAGACGGCGACACTGAAGCTTTCTTT. This gives the protein CASSHPDGDTEAFF.

J is TRBJ1-5 and V is TRBV20-1; D ambiguous. The V end lost 3 bases, the J end lost 6 bases, and 21 bases lay between the germline ends. The germline CDR1 and CDR2 sequences are DFQATT and SNEGSKA (reference sequence). The CDR3 totals 16 residues. CDR3 protein: CSARDPTPSGGQPQHF. DNA for the CDR3: TGCAGTGCTAGGGACCCTACACCTTCCGGTGGTCAGCCCCAGCATTTT.

J is TRBJ2-5 and V is TRBV20-1; the match to TRBD2 covers 8 bases. The V segment lost 4 bases and the J segment 4 bases; nucleotides outside the gene matches: 5. Per the germline V gene, CDR1 is DFQATT and CDR2 is SNEGSKA (reference sequence). The CDR3 extends over 13 amino acids. The CDR3 sequence is CSAIQLAGETQYF. The CDR3 DNA reads TGCAGTGCTATCCAGCTAGCGGGAGAGACCCAGTACTTC.

The rearrangement joins TRBV20-1 to TRBJ2-3; D gene unclear. V was pared by 6 bases and J by 0 bases, with 16 bases between. Germline V gene lookup returns CDR1 DFQATT and CDR2 SNEGSKA (reference sequence). The CDR3 loop spans 15 amino acids. The CDR3 is CSAPNSGPSTDTQYF. The CDR3 DNA follows: TGCAGTGCCCCCAACTCCGGGCCAAGCACAGATACGCAGTATTTT.

This clonotype was observed many times. The chain links TRBV29-1 to TRBJ1-5; D possibly corresponds to TRBD1 (5 bases). Germline CDR1 reads SQVTM; CDR2 reads ANQGSEA. This CDR3 spans 13 amino acids. Between the trimmed V and J ends, which lost 4 bases and 6 bases, there was a span of 13 bases. The CDR3 DNA reads as TGCAGCGTTGGTGGGGGAGAGGGTCAGCCCCAGCATTTT. This sequence encodes CSVGGGEGQPQHF.

This clonotype appeared a few times. CDR3 in DNA: TGTGCCAGCAGCGCGGAGGGACAGTCGAGCTCCTACAATGAGCAGTTCTTC. Its protein is CASSAEGQSSSYNEQFF. J is TRBJ2-1 and V is TRBV9, with a tentative D call TRBD1 (7 bases). V was clipped by 3 bases and J by 0 bases, with 16 bases between them. The CDR3 is 17 amino acids. Germline V gene sequence: CDR1 SGDLS, CDR2 YYNGEE. The full variable domain, its missing parts supplied by reference TRBV9 and TRBJ2-1, is DSGVTQTPKHLITATGQRVTLRCSPRSGDLSVYWYQQSLDQGLQFLIQYYNGEERAKGNILERFSAQQFPDLHSELNLSSLELGDSALYFCASSAEGQSSSYNEQFFGPGTRLTVL.

This clonotype was seen a handful of times. The chain uses TRBV12-3 or TRBV12-4 and TRBJ2-7; the D gene could be TRBD1 or TRBD2 (5 bases each). Trimming left V 2 bases short and J 3 bases short, with 11 bases between. CDR3 length: 14 residues. The chain's CDR3 is CASSLWGRGYEQYF. The CDR3 coding sequence is TGTGCCAGCAGTTTATGGGGGAGAGGCTACGAGCAGTACTTC.

J is TRBJ2-5 and V is TRBV5-1; the match to TRBD1 covers 8 bases. This CDR3 is 16 amino acids long. V was clipped by 4 bases and J by 5 bases; unmatched bases: 13. Germline CDR1 SGHRS, CDR2 YFSETQ. CDR3 bases: TGCGCCAGCAGCCCCGGGACAGGATCTTTCCGGGAGACCCAGTACTTC. Protein sequence: CASSPGTGSFRETQYF.

This clonotype has ten or more counts. This chain uses TRBV4-3 with TRBJ2-7; 8 nucleotides agree with TRBD2. V lost 2 bases to trimming and J lost 4 bases; unmatched junction nucleotides: 7. CDR1 is LGHNA, CDR2 YSLEER, per germline. The CDR3 totals 15 residues. The CDR3 loop is CASSQTAGAPYEQYF. Written as DNA, the CDR3 is TGCGCCAGCAGCCAAACAGCGGGAGCTCCATACGAGCAGTACTTC.

The genes are TRBV15 and TRBJ1-2; D perhaps matches TRBD1 (6 bases). CDR1 and CDR2 from the germline V gene are LNHNV and YYDKDF (reference sequence). Deletions cut 0 bases from V and 0 bases from J, with 8 bases between. This CDR3 comprises 15 residues. CDR3 in DNA: TGTGCCACCAGCAGAGATCAGGGGACTAACTATGGCTACACCTTC. It specifies CATSRDQGTNYGYTF.

This clonotype showed up just a few times. The gene calls are TRBV2 and TRBJ2-7; D not resolved. The V and J ends lost 4 bases and 4 bases respectively, with 5 bases between them. Germline CDR1 reads SNHLY; CDR2 reads FYNNEI. The CDR3 is made up of 11 amino acids. The CDR3 reads CASSAEYEQYF. CDR3 nucleotide sequence: TGTGCCAGCAGTGCAGAATACGAGCAGTACTTC.

In its sample, this clonotype was seen many times. V and J are TRBV7-2 and TRBJ2-1; D call uncertain. V lost 7 bases and J 1 base, leaving 11 bases between the germline ends. CDR3 length: 14 amino acids. The V gene's germline CDR1 is SGHTA and CDR2 FQGNSA. CDR3: CASNLGSSYNEQFF. CDR3 coding DNA: TGTGCCAGCAACCTGGGATCTTCCTACAATGAGCAGTTCTTC.

The chain has TRBV4-1 and TRBJ1-1; no clear D gene. The germline CDR1 and CDR2 sequences are MGHRA and YSYEKL. V lost 4 bases and J lost 4, with 13 bases in between. This CDR3 is 14 amino acids long. The CDR3 loop is CASSPLREGTEAFF. CDR3 coding DNA: TGCGCCAGCAGCCCATTACGGGAGGGCACTGAAGCTTTCTTT.

The chain carries TRBV4-1 and TRBJ2-3, with D possibly matching TRBD2 (6 bases). V was shortened by 0 bases and J by 6 bases, with 10 bases between the two germline ends. The CDR3 consists of 14 residues. Germline lookup yields CDR1 MGHRA and CDR2 YSYEKL. This CDR3 reads CASSQDRGADTQYF. CDR3 nucleotide sequence: TGCGCCAGCAGCCAAGATCGCGGGGCCGATACGCAGTATTTT.

This clonotype was seen a few times. The rearrangement joins TRBV7-9 to TRBJ2-7, with no clear D. The CDR3 extends over 16 amino acids. Germline loops: CDR1 SEHNR, CDR2 FQNEAQ (reference sequence). Trimming pared 1 base from V and 5 bases from J, leaving 18 bases between. The CDR3 here is CASSLEWSFTSHEQYF. The CDR3 nucleotides read TGTGCCAGCAGCTTAGAGTGGTCCTTTACATCCCACGAGCAGTACTTC.

The gene calls are TRBV30 and TRBJ1-6, with D possibly TRBD1 on 5 matching bases. CDR3 length equals 19 residues. Germline CDR1 reads GTSNPN; CDR2 reads SVGIG (reference sequence). V was trimmed by 2 bases and J by 0 bases, leaving 20 bases between them. CDR3 protein: CAWSPGTGTPSSYNSPLHF. The CDR3 region has the DNA TGTGCCTGGAGTCCGGGAACCGGGACCCCAAGCTCCTATAATTCACCCCTCCACTTT.

The V and J genes are TRBV2 and TRBJ2-3; the D is unclear. Germline V gene sequence: CDR1 SNHLY, CDR2 FYNNEI. The CDR3 runs to 15 residues. Trimming pared 1 base from V and 4 bases from J, leaving 12 bases between. CDR3 DNA: TGTGCCAGCAGTGAAGTAGATCTATCCCCAGATACGCAGTATTTT. As protein: CASSEVDLSPDTQYF. The full variable domain, in which reference TRBV2 and TRBJ2-3 provide the parts outside the CDR3, is EPEVTQTPSHQVTQMGQEVILRCVPISNHLYFYWYRQILGQKVEFLVSFYNNEISEKSEIFDDQFSVERPDGSNFTLKIRSTKLEDSAMYFCASSEVDLSPDTQYFGPGTRLTVL.